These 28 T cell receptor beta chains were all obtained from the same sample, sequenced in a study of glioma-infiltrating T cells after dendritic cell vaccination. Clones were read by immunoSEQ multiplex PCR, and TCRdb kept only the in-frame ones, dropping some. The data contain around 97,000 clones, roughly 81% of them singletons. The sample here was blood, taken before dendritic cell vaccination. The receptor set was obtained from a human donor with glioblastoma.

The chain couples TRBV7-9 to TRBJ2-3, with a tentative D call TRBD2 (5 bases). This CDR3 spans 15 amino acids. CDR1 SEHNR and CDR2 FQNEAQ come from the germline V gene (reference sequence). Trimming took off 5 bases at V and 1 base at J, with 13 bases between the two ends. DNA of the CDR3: TGTGCCAGCAGCACCCCCGGGGTCCGCACAGATACGCAGTATTTT. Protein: CASSTPGVRTDTQYF.

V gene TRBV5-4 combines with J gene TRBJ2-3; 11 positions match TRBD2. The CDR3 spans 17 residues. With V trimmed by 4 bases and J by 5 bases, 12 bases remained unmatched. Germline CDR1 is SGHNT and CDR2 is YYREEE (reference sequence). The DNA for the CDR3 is TGTGCCAGCAGCACCACCGTAGCGGGGGGGCTTAAAGATACGCAGTATTTT. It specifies CASSTTVAGGLKDTQYF.

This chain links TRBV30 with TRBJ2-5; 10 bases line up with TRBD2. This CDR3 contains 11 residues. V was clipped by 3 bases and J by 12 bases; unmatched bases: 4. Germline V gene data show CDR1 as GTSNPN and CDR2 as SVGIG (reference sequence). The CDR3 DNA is TGTGCCTGGAGCCTTAGCGGGGGGAAGTACTTC. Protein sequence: CAWSLSGGKYF.

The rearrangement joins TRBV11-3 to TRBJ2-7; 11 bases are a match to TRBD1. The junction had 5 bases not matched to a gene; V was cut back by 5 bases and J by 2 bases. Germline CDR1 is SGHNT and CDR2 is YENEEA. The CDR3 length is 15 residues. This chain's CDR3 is CASSPPDRGPYEQYF. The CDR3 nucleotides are TGTGCCAGCAGCCCCCCGGACAGGGGGCCCTACGAGCAGTACTTC. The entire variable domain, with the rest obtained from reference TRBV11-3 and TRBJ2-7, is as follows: EAGVVQSPRYKIIEKKQPVAFWCNPISGHNTLYWYLQNLGQGPELLIRYENEEAVDDSQLPKDRFSAERLKGVDSTLKIQPAELGDSAVYLCASSPPDRGPYEQYFGPGTRLTVT.

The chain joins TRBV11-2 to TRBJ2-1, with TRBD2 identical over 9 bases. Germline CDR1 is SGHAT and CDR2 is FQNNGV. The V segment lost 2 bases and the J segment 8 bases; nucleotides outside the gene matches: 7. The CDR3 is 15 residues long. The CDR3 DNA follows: TGTGCCAGCAGCTTACTCCCTAGCGGGGTATATGAGCAGTTCTTC. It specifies CASSLLPSGVYEQFF. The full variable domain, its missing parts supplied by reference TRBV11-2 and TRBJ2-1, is EAGVAQSPRYKIIEKRQSVAFWCNPISGHATLYWYQQILGQGPKLLIQFQNNGVVDDSQLPKDRFSAERLKGVDSTLKIQPAKLEDSAVYLCASSLLPSGVYEQFFGPGTRLTVL.

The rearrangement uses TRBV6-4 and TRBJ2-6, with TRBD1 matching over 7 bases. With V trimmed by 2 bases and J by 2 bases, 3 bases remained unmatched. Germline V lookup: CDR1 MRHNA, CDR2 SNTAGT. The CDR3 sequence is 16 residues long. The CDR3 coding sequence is TGTGCCAGCAGTGACGTGGGGACAGCTGGGGCCAACGTCCTGACTTTC. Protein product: CASSDVGTAGANVLTF.

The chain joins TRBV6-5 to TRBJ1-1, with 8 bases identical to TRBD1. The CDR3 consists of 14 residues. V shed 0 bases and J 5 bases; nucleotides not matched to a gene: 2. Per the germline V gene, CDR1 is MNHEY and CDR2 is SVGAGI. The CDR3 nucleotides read TGTGCCAGCAGTTACTCCAGGGGGCGGACTGAAGCTTTCTTT. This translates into CASSYSRGRTEAFF.

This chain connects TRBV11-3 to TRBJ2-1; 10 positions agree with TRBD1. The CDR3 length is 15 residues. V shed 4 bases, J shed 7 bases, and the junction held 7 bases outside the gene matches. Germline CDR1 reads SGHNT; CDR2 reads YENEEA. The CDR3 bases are TGTGCCAGCAGCTCCCCGGGACAGGGGTTGAATGAGCAGTTCTTC. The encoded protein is CASSSPGQGLNEQFF.

The CDR3 protein is CASSRTGRTDTQYF. The CDR3 DNA reads as TGTGCCAGCAGCCGGACAGGGCGCACAGATACGCAGTATTTT. This chain connects TRBV5-6 to TRBJ2-3, with TRBD1 identical over 8 bases. This CDR3 is 14 amino acids long. V shed 4 bases and J 1 base; nucleotides not matched to a gene: 2. Germline values: CDR1 SGHDT, CDR2 YYEEEE. The full variable domain, completed using reference TRBV5-6 and TRBJ2-3, is DAGVTQSPTHLIKTRGQQVTLRCSPKSGHDTVSWYQQALGQGPQFIFQYYEEEERQRGNFPDRFSGHQFPNYSSELNVNALLLGDSALYLCASSRTGRTDTQYFGPGTRLTVL.

In DNA, the CDR3 is TGTGCCAGCAGTTCCCTATTGTACGACAGGCTGGGATCACCCCTCCACTTT. As protein: CASSSLLYDRLGSPLHF. The chain combines TRBV28 with TRBJ1-6; a weak D match, TRBD1 (6 bases). This CDR3 contains 17 residues. Germline loops: CDR1 MDHEN, CDR2 SYDVKM. V dropped 4 bases and J dropped 10 bases, with 23 bases sitting between them.

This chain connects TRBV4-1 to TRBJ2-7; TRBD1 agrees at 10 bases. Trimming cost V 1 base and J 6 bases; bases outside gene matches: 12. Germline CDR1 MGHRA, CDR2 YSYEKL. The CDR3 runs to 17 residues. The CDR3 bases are TGCGCCAGCAGCCAAGGGGTCTCCGGGACAGGGGTGGCCGAGCAGTACTTC. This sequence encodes CASSQGVSGTGVAEQYF.

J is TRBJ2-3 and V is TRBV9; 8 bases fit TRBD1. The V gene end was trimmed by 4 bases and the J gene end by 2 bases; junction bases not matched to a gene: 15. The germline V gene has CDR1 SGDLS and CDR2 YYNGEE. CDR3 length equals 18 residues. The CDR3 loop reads CASSSRPGGRGDTDTQYF. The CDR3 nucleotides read TGTGCCAGCAGCTCACGGCCAGGGGGCCGGGGCGACACAGATACGCAGTATTTT. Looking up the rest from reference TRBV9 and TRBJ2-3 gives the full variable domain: DSGVTQTPKHLITATGQRVTLRCSPRSGDLSVYWYQQSLDQGLQFLIQYYNGEERAKGNILERFSAQQFPDLHSELNLSSLELGDSALYFCASSSRPGGRGDTDTQYFGPGTRLTVL.

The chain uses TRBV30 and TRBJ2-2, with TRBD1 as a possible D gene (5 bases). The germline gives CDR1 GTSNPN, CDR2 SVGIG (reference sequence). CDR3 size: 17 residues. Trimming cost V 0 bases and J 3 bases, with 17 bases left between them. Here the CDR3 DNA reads TGTGCCTGGAGTGTACTTCTGGGGCATGGGTACACCGGGGAGCTGTTTTTT. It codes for CAWSVLLGHGYTGELFF.

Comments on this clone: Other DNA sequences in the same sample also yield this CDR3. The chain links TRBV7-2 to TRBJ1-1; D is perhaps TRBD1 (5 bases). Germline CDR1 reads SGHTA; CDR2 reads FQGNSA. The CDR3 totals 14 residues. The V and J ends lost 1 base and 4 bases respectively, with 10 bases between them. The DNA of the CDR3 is TGTGCCAGCAGCTTAGACGGGGGGGGCACTGAAGCTTTCTTT. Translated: CASSLDGGGTEAFF. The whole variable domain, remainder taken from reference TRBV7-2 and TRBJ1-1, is GAGVSQSPSNKVTEKGKDVELRCDPISGHTALYWYRQSLGQGLEFLIYFQGNSAPDKSGLPSDRFSAERTGGSVSTLTIQRTQQEDSAVYLCASSLDGGGTEAFFGQGTRLTVV.

The CDR3 loop is CASSLATGGLKGYTF. In DNA, the CDR3 is TGTGCCAGCAGCTTAGCTACAGGGGGTTTGAAAGGCTACACCTTC. This chain uses TRBV7-2 with TRBJ1-2; 8 nucleotides agree with TRBD1. V dropped 0 bases and J dropped 8; count of bases not matched to a gene: 8. There are 15 residues in the CDR3. Germline assignment: CDR1 SGHTA and CDR2 FQGNSA.

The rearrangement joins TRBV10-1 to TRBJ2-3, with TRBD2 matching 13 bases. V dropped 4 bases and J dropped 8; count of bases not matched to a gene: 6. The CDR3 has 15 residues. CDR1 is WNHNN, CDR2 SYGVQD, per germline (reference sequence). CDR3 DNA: TGCGCCAGCAGTGCCACTAGCGGGGGGGCTGGTACGCAGTATTTT. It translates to CASSATSGGAGTQYF.

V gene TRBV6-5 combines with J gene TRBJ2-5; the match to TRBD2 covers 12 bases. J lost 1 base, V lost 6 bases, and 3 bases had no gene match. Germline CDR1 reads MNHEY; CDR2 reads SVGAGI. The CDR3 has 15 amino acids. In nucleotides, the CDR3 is TGTGCCAGCAGCCAGACTAGCGGGGGCCAAGAGACCCAGTACTTC. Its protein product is CASSQTSGGQETQYF.

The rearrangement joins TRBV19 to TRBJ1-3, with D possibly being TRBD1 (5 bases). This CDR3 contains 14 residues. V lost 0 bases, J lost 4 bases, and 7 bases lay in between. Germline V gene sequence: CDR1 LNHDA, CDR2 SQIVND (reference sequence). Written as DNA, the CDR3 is TGTGCCAGTAGTATAGAACGGGGGGGAAACACCATATATTTT. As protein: CASSIERGGNTIYF.

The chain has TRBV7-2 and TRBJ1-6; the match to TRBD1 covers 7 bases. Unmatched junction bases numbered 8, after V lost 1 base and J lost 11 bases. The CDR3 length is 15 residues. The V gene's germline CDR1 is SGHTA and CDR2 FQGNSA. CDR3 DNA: TGTGCCAGCAGCTTAGGACAGGGTTTCCGGGCACCCCTCCACTTT. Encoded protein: CASSLGQGFRAPLHF.

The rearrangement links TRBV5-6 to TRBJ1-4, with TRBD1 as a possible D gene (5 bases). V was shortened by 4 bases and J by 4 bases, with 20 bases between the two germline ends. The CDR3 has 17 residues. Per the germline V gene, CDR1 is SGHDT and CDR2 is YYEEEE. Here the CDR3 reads CASSPPIGTGGNEKLFF. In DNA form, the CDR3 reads TGTGCCAGCAGCCCGCCTATCGGGACGGGAGGTAATGAAAAACTGTTTTTT.

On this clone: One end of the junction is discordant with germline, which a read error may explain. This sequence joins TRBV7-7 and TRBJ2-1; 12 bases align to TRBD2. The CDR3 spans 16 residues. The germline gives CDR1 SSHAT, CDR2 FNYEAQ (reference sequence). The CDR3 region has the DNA TGTGCTAGCAGGTCGAGGACTAGCGGGGATCACAATGAGCAGTTCTTC. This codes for CASRSRTSGDHNEQFF.

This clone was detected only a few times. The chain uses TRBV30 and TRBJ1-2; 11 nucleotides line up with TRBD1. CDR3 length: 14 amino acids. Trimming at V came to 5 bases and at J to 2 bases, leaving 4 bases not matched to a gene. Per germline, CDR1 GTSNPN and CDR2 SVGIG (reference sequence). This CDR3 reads CAWGTGGTNYGYTF. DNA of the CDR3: TGTGCCTGGGGGACAGGGGGTACCAACTATGGCTACACCTTC.

CDR3 DNA: TGTGCCAGCAGTTACGAGGAAGCTTTCTTT. Translation: CASSYEEAFF. The V gene is TRBV6-6, the J gene TRBJ1-1; no reliable D call. With 2 bases removed from V and 8 bases from J, the gap between germline ends came to 3 bases. Germline V gives CDR1 MNHNY, CDR2 SVGAGI (reference sequence). CDR3 length: 10 amino acids.

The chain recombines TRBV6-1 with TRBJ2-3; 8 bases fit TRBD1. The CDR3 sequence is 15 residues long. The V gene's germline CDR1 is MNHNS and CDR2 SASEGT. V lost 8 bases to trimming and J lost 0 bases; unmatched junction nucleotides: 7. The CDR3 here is CASGVDRGSTDTQYF. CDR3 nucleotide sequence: TGTGCCAGCGGGGTAGACAGGGGAAGCACAGATACGCAGTATTTT.

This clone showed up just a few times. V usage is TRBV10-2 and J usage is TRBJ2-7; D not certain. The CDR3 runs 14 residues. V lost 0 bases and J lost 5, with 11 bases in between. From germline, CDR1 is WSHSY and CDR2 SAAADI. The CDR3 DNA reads TGCGCCAGCAGTGAGTCGAGCCAGGCCAACGAGCAGTACTTC. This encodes CASSESSQANEQYF.

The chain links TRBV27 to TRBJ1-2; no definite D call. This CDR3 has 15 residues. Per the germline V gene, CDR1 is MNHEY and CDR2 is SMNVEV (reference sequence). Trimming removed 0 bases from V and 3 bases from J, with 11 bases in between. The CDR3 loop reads CASSLSSDYYYGYTF. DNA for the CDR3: TGTGCCAGCAGTTTATCGTCAGACTACTACTATGGCTACACCTTC.

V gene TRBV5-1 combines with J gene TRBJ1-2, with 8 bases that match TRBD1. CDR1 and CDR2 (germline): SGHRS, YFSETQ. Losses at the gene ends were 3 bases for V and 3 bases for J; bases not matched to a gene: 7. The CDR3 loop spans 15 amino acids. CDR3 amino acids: CASSSRGLGHYGYTF. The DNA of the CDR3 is TGCGCCAGCAGCTCCAGGGGGCTTGGGCACTATGGCTACACCTTC.

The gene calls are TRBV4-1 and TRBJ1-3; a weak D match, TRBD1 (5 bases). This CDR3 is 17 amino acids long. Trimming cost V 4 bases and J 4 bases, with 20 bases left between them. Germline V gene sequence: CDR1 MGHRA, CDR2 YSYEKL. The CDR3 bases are TGCGCCAGCAGCCTTCTGATGGGGCCTTATGTGGGAAACACCATATATTTT. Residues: CASSLLMGPYVGNTIYF.